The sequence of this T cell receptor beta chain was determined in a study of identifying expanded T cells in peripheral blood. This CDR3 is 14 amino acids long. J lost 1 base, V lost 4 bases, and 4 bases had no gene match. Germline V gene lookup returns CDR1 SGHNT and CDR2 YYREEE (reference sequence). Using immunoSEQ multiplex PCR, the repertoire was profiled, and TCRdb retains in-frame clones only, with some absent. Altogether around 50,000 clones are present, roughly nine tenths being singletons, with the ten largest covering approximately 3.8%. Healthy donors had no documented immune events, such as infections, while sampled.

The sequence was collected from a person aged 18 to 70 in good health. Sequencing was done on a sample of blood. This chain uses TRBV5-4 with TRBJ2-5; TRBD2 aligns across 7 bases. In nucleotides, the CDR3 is TGTGCCAGCAGCCTGGGCGGGAGCCAAGAGACCCAGTACTTC. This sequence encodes CASSLGGSQETQYF.